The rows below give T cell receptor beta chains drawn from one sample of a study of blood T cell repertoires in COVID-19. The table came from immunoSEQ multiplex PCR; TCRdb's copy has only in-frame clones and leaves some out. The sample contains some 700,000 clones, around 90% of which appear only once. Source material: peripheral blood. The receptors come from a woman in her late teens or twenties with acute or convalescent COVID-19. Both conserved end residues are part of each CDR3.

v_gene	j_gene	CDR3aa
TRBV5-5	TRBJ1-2	CASSPTGTGFIDGYTF
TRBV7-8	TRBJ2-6	CASSSTGLNSGANVLTF
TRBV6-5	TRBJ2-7	CASSYPGGYEQYF
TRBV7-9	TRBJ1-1	CASSSSDRLGPLF
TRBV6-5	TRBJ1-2	CASSYSGLVLFGYTF
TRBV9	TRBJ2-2	CASGSSSGVNTGELFF
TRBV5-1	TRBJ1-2	CASSFGTGRGYGYTF
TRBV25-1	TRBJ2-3	CASSGVAHTDTQYF
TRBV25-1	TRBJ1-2	CASSENQGATSGYTF
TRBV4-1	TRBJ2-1	CASSQEGRGRVEQFF